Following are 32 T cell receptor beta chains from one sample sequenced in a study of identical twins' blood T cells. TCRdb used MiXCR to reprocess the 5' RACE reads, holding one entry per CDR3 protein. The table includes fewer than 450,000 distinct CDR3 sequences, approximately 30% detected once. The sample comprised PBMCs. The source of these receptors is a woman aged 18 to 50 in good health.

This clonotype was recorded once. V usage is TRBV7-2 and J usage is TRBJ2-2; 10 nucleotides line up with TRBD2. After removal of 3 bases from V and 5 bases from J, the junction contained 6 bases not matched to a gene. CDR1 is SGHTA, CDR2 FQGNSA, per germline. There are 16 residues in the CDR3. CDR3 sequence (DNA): TGTGCCAGCAGCTTTACTAGCGGGGCCCGAACCGGGGAGCTGTTTTTT. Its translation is CASSFTSGARTGELFF.

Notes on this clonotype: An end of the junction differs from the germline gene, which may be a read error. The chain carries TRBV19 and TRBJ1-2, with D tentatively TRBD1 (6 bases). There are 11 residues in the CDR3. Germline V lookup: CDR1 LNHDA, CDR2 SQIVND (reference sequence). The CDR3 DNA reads TGTGCCATTAGTTTTGGGACAGGCTACACCTTC. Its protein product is CAISFGTGYTF.

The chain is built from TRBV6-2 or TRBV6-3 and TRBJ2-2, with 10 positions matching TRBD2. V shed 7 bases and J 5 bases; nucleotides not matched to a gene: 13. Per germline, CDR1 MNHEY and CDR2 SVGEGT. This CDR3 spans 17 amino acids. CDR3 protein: CASTINLAGEETGELFF. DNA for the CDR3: TGTGCCAGCACCATCAATCTAGCGGGAGAGGAAACCGGGGAGCTGTTTTTT.

The CDR3 reads CSASRTEFLNTEAFF. DNA of the CDR3: TGCAGTGCTAGCCGGACGGAATTTTTGAACACTGAAGCTTTCTTT. The gene calls are TRBV20-1 and TRBJ1-1; D gene unclear. Germline V gives CDR1 DFQATT, CDR2 SNEGSKA (reference sequence). The V and J ends lost 3 bases and 0 bases respectively, with 14 bases between them. This CDR3 contains 15 residues.

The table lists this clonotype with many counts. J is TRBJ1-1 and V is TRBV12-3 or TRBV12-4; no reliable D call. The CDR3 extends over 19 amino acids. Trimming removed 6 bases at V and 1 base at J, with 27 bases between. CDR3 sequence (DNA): TGTGCCAGCAGGAGTTACGCGTTGTCTTCCCTGAGGCCGAACACTGAAGCTTTCTTT. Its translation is CASRSYALSSLRPNTEAFF.

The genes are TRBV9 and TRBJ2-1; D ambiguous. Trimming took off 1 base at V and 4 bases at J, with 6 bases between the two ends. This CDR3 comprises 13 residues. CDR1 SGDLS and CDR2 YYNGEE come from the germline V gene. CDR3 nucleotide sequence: TGTGCCAGCAGCGTAACCCCGTACAATGAGCAGTTCTTC. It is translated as CASSVTPYNEQFF.

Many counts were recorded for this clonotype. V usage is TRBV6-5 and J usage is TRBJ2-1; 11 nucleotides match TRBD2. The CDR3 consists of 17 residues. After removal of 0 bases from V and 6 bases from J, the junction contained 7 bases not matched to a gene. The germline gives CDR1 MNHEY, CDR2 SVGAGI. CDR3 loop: CASSYSRYSGGANEQFF. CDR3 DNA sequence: TGTGCCAGCAGTTACTCGAGATATAGCGGGGGGGCCAATGAGCAGTTCTTC.

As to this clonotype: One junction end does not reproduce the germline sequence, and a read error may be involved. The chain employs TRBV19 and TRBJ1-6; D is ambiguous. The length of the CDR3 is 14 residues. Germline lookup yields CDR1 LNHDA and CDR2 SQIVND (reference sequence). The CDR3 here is CASSIDHGNGPPHF. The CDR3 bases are TGTGCCAGTAGTATAGATCACGGCAATGGGCCCCCCCACTTT.

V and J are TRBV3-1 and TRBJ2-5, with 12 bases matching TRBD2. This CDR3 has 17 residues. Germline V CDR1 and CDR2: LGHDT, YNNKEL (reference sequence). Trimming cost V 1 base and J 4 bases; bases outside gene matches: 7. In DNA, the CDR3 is TGTGCCAGCAGCCAAGGGGGCCGACTAGCGGGAGTAGAGACCCAGTACTTC. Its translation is CASSQGGRLAGVETQYF.

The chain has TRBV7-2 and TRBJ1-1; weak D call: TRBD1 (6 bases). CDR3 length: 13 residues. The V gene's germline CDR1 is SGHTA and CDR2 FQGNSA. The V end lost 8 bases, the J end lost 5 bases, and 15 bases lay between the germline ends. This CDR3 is CASQEQGNTEAFF. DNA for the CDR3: TGTGCCAGCCAGGAACAGGGAAATACTGAAGCTTTCTTT.

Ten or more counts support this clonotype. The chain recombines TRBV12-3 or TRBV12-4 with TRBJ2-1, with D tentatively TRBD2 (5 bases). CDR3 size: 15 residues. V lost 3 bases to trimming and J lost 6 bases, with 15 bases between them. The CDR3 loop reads CASSFQGSNSNEQFF. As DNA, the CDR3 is TGTGCCAGCAGTTTCCAAGGGAGCAACAGCAATGAGCAGTTCTTC.

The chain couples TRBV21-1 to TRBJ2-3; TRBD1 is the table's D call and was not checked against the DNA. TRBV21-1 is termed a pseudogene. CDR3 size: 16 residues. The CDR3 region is CAIPQEHLNWADTQYF. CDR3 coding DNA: TGTGCCATCCCACAGGAGCACCTCAACTGGGCAGATACGCAGTATTTT.

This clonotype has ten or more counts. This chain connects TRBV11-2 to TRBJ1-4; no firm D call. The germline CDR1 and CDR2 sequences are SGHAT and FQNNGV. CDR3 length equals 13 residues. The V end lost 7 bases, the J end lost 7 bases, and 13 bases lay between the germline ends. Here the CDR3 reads CASKSQGPEKLFF. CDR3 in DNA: TGTGCCAGCAAGTCCCAAGGTCCTGAAAAACTGTTTTTT.

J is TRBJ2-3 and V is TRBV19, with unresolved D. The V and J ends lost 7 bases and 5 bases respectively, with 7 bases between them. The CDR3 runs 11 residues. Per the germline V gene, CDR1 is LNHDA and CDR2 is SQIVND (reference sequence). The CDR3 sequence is CASTNKDTQYF. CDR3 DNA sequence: TGTGCCAGTACTAATAAAGATACGCAGTATTTT.

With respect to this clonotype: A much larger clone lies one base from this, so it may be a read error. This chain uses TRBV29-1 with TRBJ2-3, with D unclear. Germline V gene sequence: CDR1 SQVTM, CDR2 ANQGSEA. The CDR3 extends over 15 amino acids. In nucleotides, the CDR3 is TGCAGCGTTGAGAAGGCAGCGTCGGGCACAGATACGCGGTATTTT. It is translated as CSVEKAASGTDTRYF.

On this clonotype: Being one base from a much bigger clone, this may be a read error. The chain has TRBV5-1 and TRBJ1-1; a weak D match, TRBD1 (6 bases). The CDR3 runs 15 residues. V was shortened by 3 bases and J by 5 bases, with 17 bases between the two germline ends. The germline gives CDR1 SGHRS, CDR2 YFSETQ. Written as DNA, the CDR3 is TGCGCCAGCAGCTCGGTTCAGGGGTGGAAGACTGAAGCTTTCTTT. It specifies CASSSVQGWKTEAFF.

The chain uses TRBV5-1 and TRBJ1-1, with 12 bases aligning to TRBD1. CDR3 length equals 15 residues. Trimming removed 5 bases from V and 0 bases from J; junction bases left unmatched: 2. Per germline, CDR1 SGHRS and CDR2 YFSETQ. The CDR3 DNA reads TGCGCCAGCAGGGGACAGGGGGCAGTGAACACTGAAGCTTTCTTT. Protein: CASRGQGAVNTEAFF.

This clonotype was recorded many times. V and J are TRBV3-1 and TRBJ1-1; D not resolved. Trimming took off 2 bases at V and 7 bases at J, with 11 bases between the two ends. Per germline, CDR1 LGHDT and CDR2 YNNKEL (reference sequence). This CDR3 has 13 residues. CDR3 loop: CASSQTRDGEAFF. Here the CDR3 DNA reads TGTGCCAGCAGCCAAACCCGCGACGGTGAAGCTTTCTTT.

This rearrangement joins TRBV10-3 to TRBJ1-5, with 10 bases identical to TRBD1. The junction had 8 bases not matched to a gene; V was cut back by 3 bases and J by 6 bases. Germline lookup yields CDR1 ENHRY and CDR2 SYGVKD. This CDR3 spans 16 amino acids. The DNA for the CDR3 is TGTGCCATCAGTGACCCAAGACAGGGGGCGGGTCAGCCCCAGCATTTT. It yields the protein CAISDPRQGAGQPQHF.

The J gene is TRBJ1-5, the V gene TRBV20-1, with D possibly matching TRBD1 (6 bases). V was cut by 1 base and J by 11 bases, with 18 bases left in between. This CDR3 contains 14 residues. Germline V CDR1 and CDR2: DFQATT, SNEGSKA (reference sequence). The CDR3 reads CSARGGRGIQAQHF. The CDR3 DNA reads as TGCAGTGCTAGAGGCGGCAGGGGCATCCAGGCCCAGCATTTT.

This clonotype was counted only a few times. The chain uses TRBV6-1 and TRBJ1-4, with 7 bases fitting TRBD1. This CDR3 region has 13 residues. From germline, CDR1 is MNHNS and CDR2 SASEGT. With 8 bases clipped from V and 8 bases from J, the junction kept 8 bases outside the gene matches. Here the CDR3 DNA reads TGTGCCAGCGGAGACAGGGAGCGGGAAAAACTGTTTTTT. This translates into CASGDREREKLFF.

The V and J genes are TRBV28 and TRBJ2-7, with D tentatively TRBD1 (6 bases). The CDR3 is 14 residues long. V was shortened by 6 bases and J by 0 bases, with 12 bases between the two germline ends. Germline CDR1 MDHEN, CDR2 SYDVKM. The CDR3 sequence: CASSQQGLSYEQYF. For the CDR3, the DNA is TGTGCCAGCAGCCAACAGGGCCTCTCCTACGAGCAGTACTTC. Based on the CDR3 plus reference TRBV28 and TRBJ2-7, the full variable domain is DVKVTQSSRYLVKRTGEKVFLECVQDMDHENMFWYRQDPGLGLRLIYFSYDVKMKEKGDIPEGYSVSREKKERFSLILESASTNQTSMYLCASSQQGLSYEQYFGPGTRLTVT.

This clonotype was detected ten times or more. CDR3 in DNA: TGCAGTGCGATAAACCTCGGGACAGGGGGCGAAAGGAAGAACACTGAAGCTTTCTTT. Its protein product is CSAINLGTGGERKNTEAFF. This sequence joins TRBV20-1 and TRBJ1-1, with TRBD1 identical over 12 bases. V gave up 6 bases and J gave up 1 base; unmatched junction bases: 18. The CDR3 loop spans 19 amino acids. Germline V lookup: CDR1 DFQATT, CDR2 SNEGSKA (reference sequence).

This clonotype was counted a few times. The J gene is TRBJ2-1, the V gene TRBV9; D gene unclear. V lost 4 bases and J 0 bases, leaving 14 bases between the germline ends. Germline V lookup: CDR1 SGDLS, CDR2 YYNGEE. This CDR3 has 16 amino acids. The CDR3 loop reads CASSPQGGDSYNEQFF. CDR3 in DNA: TGTGCCAGCAGCCCCCAAGGCGGTGACTCCTACAATGAGCAGTTCTTC. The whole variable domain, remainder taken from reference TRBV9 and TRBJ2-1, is DSGVTQTPKHLITATGQRVTLRCSPRSGDLSVYWYQQSLDQGLQFLIQYYNGEERAKGNILERFSAQQFPDLHSELNLSSLELGDSALYFCASSPQGGDSYNEQFFGPGTRLTVL.

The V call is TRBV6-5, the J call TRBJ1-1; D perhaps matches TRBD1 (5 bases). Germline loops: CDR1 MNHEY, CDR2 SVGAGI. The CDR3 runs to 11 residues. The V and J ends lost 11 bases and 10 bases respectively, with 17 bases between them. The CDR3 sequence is CACRGTVGAFF. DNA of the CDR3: TGTGCCTGCCGAGGGACGGTTGGAGCTTTCTTT.

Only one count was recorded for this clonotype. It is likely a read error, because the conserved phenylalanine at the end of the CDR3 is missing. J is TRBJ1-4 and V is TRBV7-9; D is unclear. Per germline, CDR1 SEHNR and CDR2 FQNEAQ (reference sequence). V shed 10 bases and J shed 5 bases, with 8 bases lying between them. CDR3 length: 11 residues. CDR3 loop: CATPQNEKLFL. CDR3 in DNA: TGTGCCACCCCCCAGAATGAAAAACTGTTTTTA.

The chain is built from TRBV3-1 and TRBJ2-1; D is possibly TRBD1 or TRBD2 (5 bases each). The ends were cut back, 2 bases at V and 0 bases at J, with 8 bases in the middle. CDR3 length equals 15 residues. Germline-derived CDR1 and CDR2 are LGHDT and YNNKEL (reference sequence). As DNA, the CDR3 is TGTGCCAGCAGCCAAAAGGGGAGCTCCTACAATGAGCAGTTCTTC. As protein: CASSQKGSSYNEQFF.

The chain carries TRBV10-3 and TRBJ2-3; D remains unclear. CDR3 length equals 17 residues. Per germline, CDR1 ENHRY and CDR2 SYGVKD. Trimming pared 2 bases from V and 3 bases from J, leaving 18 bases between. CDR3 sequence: CAISEARHSSATDTQYF. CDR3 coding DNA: TGTGCCATCAGTGAGGCTCGACATTCCTCTGCTACAGATACGCAGTATTTT.

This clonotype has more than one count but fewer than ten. The CDR3 DNA reads as TGCGCCAGCAGCATGGACAGAGCCGGCTACACCTTC. Its translation: CASSMDRAGYTF. The gene calls are TRBV5-1 and TRBJ1-2; TRBD1 might be the D (6 bases). Trimming cost V 4 bases and J 8 bases, with 12 bases left between them. Germline V gene data show CDR1 as SGHRS and CDR2 as YFSETQ. The CDR3 consists of 12 residues.

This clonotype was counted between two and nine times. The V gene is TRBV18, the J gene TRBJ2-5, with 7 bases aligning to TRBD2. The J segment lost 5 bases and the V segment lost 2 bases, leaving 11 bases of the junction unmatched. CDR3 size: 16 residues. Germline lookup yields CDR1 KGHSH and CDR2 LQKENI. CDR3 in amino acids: CASSPNRLAQRETQYF. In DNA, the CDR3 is TGTGCCAGCTCACCAAACCGACTAGCTCAGAGGGAGACCCAGTACTTC. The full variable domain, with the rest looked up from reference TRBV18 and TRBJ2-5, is NAGVMQNPRHLVRRRGQEARLRCSPMKGHSHVYWYRQLPEEGLKFMVYLQKENIIDESGMPKERFSAEFPKEGPSILRIQQVVRGDSAAYFCASSPNRLAQRETQYFGPGTRLLVL.

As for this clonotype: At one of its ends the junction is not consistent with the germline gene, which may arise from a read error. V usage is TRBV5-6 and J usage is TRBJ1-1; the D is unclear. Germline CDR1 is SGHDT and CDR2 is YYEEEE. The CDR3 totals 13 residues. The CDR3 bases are TGTGCCATCAGCTTCCCGGGCGGTGGAGAAGCTTTCTTT. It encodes CAISFPGGGEAFF.

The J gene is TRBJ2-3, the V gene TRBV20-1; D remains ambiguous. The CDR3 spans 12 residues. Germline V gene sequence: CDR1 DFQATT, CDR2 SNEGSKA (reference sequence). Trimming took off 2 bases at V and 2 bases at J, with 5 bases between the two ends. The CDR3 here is CSARIDTDTQYF. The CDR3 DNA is TGCAGTGCTAGAATAGACACAGATACGCAGTATTTT.